These T cell receptor beta chains were read from a single sample in a study of Ad26.COV2.S vaccination and SARS-CoV-2 variants. TCRdb's table, derived via immunoSEQ multiplex PCR, lists solely in-frame clones and lacks some. The sample includes about 350,000 clones, approximately 90% seen only once; the top ten take around 5.3%. The source material was peripheral blood, sampled in a trial of Ad26.COV2.S vaccine versus placebo. These receptors were taken from a person between 18 and 59 years old who received the Ad26.COV2.S COVID-19 vaccine or a placebo. Both conserved end residues are part of each CDR3. Each record gives: D gene, J gene, clone size, V gene, CDR3 DNA, CDR3 protein. A D gene is named only where the DNA matches it firmly. Size is stated for part of the rows, as once, few or many counts, or as a class when the clone is expanded.

>TRBD2|TRBJ2-7|NA|TRBV7-9
TGTGCCAGCAGCTCTAGCGGGACAGCCTACGAGCAGTACTTC
CASSSSGTAYEQYF
>NA|TRBJ2-1|NA|TRBV19
TGTGCCAGTAGTATAGGGGACGATTACTACAATGAGCAGTTCTTC
CASSIGDDYYNEQFF
>TRBD1|TRBJ1-5|NA|TRBV5-6
TGTGCCAGCAGCTCCACCCGGGACAGGGTTAGCAATCAGCCCCAGCATTTT
CASSSTRDRVSNQPQHF
>TRBD2|TRBJ2-1|NA|TRBV5-1
TGCGCCAGCAGCCGTAGCGGGAGAGGGCACAATGAGCAGTTCTTC
CASSRSGRGHNEQFF
>TRBD2|TRBJ2-1|NA|TRBV27
TGTGCCAGCAGTTCTGCGGGAGGGCCAAACAATGAGCAGTTCTTC
CASSSAGGPNNEQFF
>NA|TRBJ1-2|NA|TRBV12-3/TRBV12-4
TGTGCCAGCAGTTTGACACCTATCTATGGCTACACCTTC
CASSLTPIYGYTF
>NA|TRBJ2-7|NA|TRBV27
TGTGCCAGCAGCCTACGGGGTGAAGAGCAGTACTTC
CASSLRGEEQYF
>TRBD1|TRBJ2-5|NA|TRBV12-3/TRBV12-4
TGTGCCAGCGGTACAGGGGGCGAAAAGACCCAGTACTTC
CASGTGGEKTQYF
>TRBD1|TRBJ2-7|NA|TRBV7-2
TGTGCCAGCAGCTATACACAGGGGGCTCCCTACGAGCAGTACTTC
CASSYTQGAPYEQYF
>NA|TRBJ2-3|NA|TRBV13
TGTGCCAGCAGCTCCCTTTTGGGGACGGGAGCTGGAGATACGCAGTATTTT
CASSSLLGTGAGDTQYF
>NA|TRBJ1-1|NA|TRBV15
TGTGCCACCAGCAGAGCCTACGAGGACACTGAAGCTTTCTTT
CATSRAYEDTEAFF
>TRBD1|TRBJ1-3|NA|TRBV29-1
TGCAGCGTTGAAGATTGGCGGGACAGTTCCTCTGGAAACACCATATATTTT
CSVEDWRDSSSGNTIYF
>TRBD1|TRBJ2-1|NA|TRBV19
TGTGCCAGTAGGCTGGGGACAGGTCCGCCGTATGAGCAGTTCTTC
CASRLGTGPPYEQFF
>NA|TRBJ1-1|NA|TRBV19
TGTGCCAGTAGTACACAGGGAGGCCCCATGAACACTGAAGCTTTCTTT
CASSTQGGPMNTEAFF
>TRBD1|TRBJ2-2|NA|TRBV9
TGTGCCAGCACCCAAACGGACAGGGCGAACACCGGGGAGCTGTTTTTT
CASTQTDRANTGELFF
>TRBD2|TRBJ2-1|NA|TRBV9
TGTGCCAGCAGCGTAGACGGAGCTAGCGGGAGTGGTGAGCAGTTCTTC
CASSVDGASGSGEQFF
>NA|TRBJ2-7|NA|TRBV7-2
TGTGCCAGCAGCTTAGCAGGGGACTACGAGCAGTACTTC
CASSLAGDYEQYF
>TRBD1|TRBJ1-5|NA|TRBV7-8
TGTGCCAGCACCAAAAACAGGGGGCGAAATCAGCCCCAGCATTTT
CASTKNRGRNQPQHF
>TRBD1|TRBJ2-7|NA|TRBV9
TGTGCCAGCAGCCCAAAGACCGGGACAGGGCGGCTCGAGCAGTACTTC
CASSPKTGTGRLEQYF
>NA|TRBJ1-5|NA|TRBV30
TGTGCCTGGTCACCGTCGGGCAATCAGCCCCAGCATTTT
CAWSPSGNQPQHF
>NA|TRBJ1-2|NA|TRBV7-8
TGTGCCAGCAGCTTAGCGCGGCCAGGGACTATTAACTATGGCTACACCTTC
CASSLARPGTINYGYTF
>TRBD1|TRBJ1-2|NA|TRBV29-1
TGCAGCGCCAGGACAGGGATAGGGACTAACTATGGCTACACCTTC
CSARTGIGTNYGYTF
>NA|TRBJ1-1|NA|TRBV12-5
TGTGCTAGTGGGTCTTCGGCGACGGCTGAAGCTTTCTTT
CASGSSATAEAFF
>TRBD1|TRBJ2-2|NA|TRBV5-1
TGCGCCAGCAGCTCCTCAGGGGGCGCGGTCACCGGGGAGCTGTTTTTT
CASSSSGGAVTGELFF
>NA|TRBJ2-5|once|TRBV19
TGTGCCAGTAGTAACAATGGGGAGACCCAGTACTTC
CASSNNGETQYF
>TRBD1|TRBJ2-5|NA|TRBV29-1
TGCAGCGTTGATGTCAGGGGGCGAGAGACCCAGTACTTC
CSVDVRGRETQYF
>NA|TRBJ1-5|NA|TRBV19
TGTGCCAGTAGTATCGGCAGGGGAGGTGGGAATCAGCCCCAGCATTTT
CASSIGRGGGNQPQHF
>NA|TRBJ1-5|NA|TRBV7-8
TGTGCCAGCATGGTGGGAATCGGCAATCAGCCCCAGCATTTT
CASMVGIGNQPQHF
>NA|TRBJ2-5|NA|TRBV4-3
TGCGCCAGCAGCCAGGGAACGGGACGGAGGTCCCGTGAGACCCAGTACTTC
CASSQGTGRRSRETQYF
>NA|TRBJ1-3|NA|TRBV9
TGTGCCAGCAGCGTAGAGGGCAACTCTGGAAACACCATATATTTT
CASSVEGNSGNTIYF
>TRBD1|TRBJ2-3|few|TRBV3-1/TRBV3-2
TGTGCCAGCAGCCGGACAGGACCGGCAGATACGCAGTATTTT
CASSRTGPADTQYF
>NA|TRBJ2-3|once|TRBV24-1
TGTGCCTCCTCAACCTCTAGCACAGATACGCAGTATTTT
CASSTSSTDTQYF
>TRBD1|TRBJ2-7|NA|TRBV29-1
TGCAGCGTGACAGGGGGCCGCTACGAGCAGTACTTC
CSVTGGRYEQYF
>NA|TRBJ2-7|NA|TRBV19
TGTGCCAGTAGTCCAAAAGAGGGGAACTACGAGCAGTACTTC
CASSPKEGNYEQYF
>NA|TRBJ1-2|NA|TRBV6-5
TGTGCCAGCAGTTACGACAGGAAGCTCGGAGGCTACACCTTC
CASSYDRKLGGYTF
>NA|TRBJ2-3|NA|TRBV7-8
TGTGCCAGCAGCCAAAACCTAGGTAAAGATACGCAGTATTTT
CASSQNLGKDTQYF
>TRBD1|TRBJ1-2|NA|TRBV11-2
TGTGCCAGTGAGACCCCCCCGACAGGGCGCGGCTACACCTTC
CASETPPTGRGYTF
>NA|TRBJ1-3|once|TRBV18
TGTGCCAGCTCACCGCCGGGCTCTGGAAACACCATATATTTT
CASSPPGSGNTIYF
>TRBD1|TRBJ1-6|NA|TRBV6-5
TGTGCCAGCAGTTACTCTGCACAGGGGGCTTTCCCCCTCCACTTT
CASSYSAQGAFPLHF
>NA|TRBJ1-4|NA|TRBV29-1
TGCAGCGTGGCCCAGGAAAAACTGTTTTTT
CSVAQEKLFF
>NA|TRBJ1-6|few|TRBV2
TGTGCCAGCAGGGGGTGGGAGGTCGATTCACCCCTCCACTTT
CASRGWEVDSPLHF
>NA|TRBJ1-5|NA|TRBV3-1/TRBV3-2
TGTGCCAGCAGCCGAGGGACGGACCAGCCCCAGCATTTT
CASSRGTDQPQHF
>NA|TRBJ1-5|once|TRBV7-8
TGTGCCAGCAGCTCAAACAGGGAGGAACATCAGCCCCAGCATTTT
CASSSNREEHQPQHF
>NA|TRBJ1-2|NA|TRBV7-2
TGTGCCAGCAGCTTAACGGCGGATGGCTACACCTTC
CASSLTADGYTF
>TRBD1|TRBJ1-2|few|TRBV7-2
TGTGCCAGCAGCCCGAATACAGGGGCGTATGGCTACACCTTC
CASSPNTGAYGYTF
>NA|TRBJ1-4|NA|TRBV19
TGTGCCAGTAGGAACTTTAGGACCTCTAATGAAAAACTGTTTTTT
CASRNFRTSNEKLFF
>NA|TRBJ2-7|NA|TRBV15
TGTGCCACCAGCAGAGTTTTGCGGTCGAGCTCCTACGAGCAGTACTTC
CATSRVLRSSSYEQYF
>TRBD1|TRBJ2-2|NA|TRBV7-9
TGTGCCAGCAGCCATATTGACAGGGTTAGCACCGGGGAGCTGTTTTTT
CASSHIDRVSTGELFF
>NA|TRBJ1-1|NA|TRBV27
TGTGCCAGCAGGGCCCGCCCTGGTTACACTGAAGCTTTCTTT
CASRARPGYTEAFF
>NA|TRBJ1-5|once|TRBV5-1
TGCGCCAGCAGCTCTGGAGAGGGGAATCAGCCCCAGCATTTT
CASSSGEGNQPQHF